Each of the 9 T cell receptor beta chains below was sequenced from the same sample in a study of blood T cell repertoires in COVID-19. The repertoire was sequenced with immunoSEQ multiplex PCR; TCRdb's copy has only in-frame clones and lacks some. Of over 200,000 clones detected, more than 65% appear once; the ten largest clones hold about 2.1%. Sequenced material: peripheral blood. These receptors all stem from a man aged 40-49 years who had recovered from COVID-19.

The CDR3 bases are TGTGCCAGCAGTTACGGCGGGGGAAGTTGGGGTCAGCCCCAGCATTTT. As protein: CASSYGGGSWGQPQHF. The chain recombines TRBV6-2 or TRBV6-3 with TRBJ1-5, with a weak D call TRBD1 (5 bases). The length of the CDR3 is 16 residues. Between the trimmed V and J ends, which lost 2 bases and 6 bases, there was a span of 17 bases. Germline V gene sequence: CDR1 MNHEY, CDR2 SVGEGT.

The genes are TRBV5-6 and TRBJ1-5; TRBD1 aligns across 12 bases. Germline V gene sequence: CDR1 SGHDT, CDR2 YYEEEE. V lost 4 bases, J lost 6 bases, and 5 bases stayed unmatched. The CDR3 is 15 residues long. The CDR3 region has the DNA TGTGCCAGCAGCCGGGACAGGGGGCTTAGTCAGCCCCAGCATTTT. Translating gives CASSRDRGLSQPQHF. The full variable domain, in which reference TRBV5-6 and TRBJ1-5 provide the parts outside the CDR3, is DAGVTQSPTHLIKTRGQQVTLRCSPKSGHDTVSWYQQALGQGPQFIFQYYEEEERQRGNFPDRFSGHQFPNYSSELNVNALLLGDSALYLCASSRDRGLSQPQHFGDGTRLSIL.

This clone appeared once. This chain links TRBV19 with TRBJ1-1; TRBD1 matches at 10 bases. This CDR3 contains 14 residues. The germline V gene has CDR1 LNHDA and CDR2 SQIVND (reference sequence). After removal of 7 bases from V and 4 bases from J, the junction contained 6 bases not matched to a gene. CDR3 in amino acids: CASTLDRGSTEAFF. CDR3 nucleotides: TGTGCCAGTACCCTGGACAGGGGGAGCACTGAAGCTTTCTTT.

CDR3 protein: CASDYRPANYGYTF. CDR3 DNA: TGTGCCAGCGATTACAGGCCCGCGAACTATGGCTACACCTTC. The genes are TRBV2 and TRBJ1-2; TRBD1 might be the D (5 bases). The CDR3 spans 14 residues. Trimming took off 8 bases at V and 2 bases at J, with 15 bases between the two ends. Germline CDR1 and CDR2: SNHLY and FYNNEI.

This clone is a singleton in its sample. This chain connects TRBV3-1 (or the pseudogene TRBV3-2) to TRBJ1-2; D unclear. Trimming removed 1 base at V and 9 bases at J, with 6 bases between. The CDR3 has 11 residues. Germline-derived CDR1 and CDR2 are LGHDT and YNNKEL (reference sequence). The chain's CDR3 is CASSQGQSYTF. The DNA for the CDR3 is TGTGCCAGCAGCCAAGGACAAAGCTACACCTTC.

The CDR3 sequence is CASRLNAGVWTDTQYF. CDR3 DNA sequence: TGTGCCAGCAGATTGAATGCGGGAGTTTGGACAGATACGCAGTATTTT. The genes are TRBV27 and TRBJ2-3; 7 nucleotides line up with TRBD2. CDR3 length equals 16 residues. V lost 6 bases, J lost 3 bases, and 12 bases stayed unmatched. The germline gives CDR1 MNHEY, CDR2 SMNVEV (reference sequence).

In the case of this clone: An end of the junction differs from the germline gene, which may be a read error. V usage is TRBV7-7 and J usage is TRBJ1-4, with D tentatively TRBD1 (5 bases). The CDR3 length is 13 residues. In germline, CDR1 is SSHAT, CDR2 FNYEAQ (reference sequence). The CDR3 is CASSQTANEKLFF. The CDR3 nucleotides read TGTGCTAGCAGCCAGACAGCAAATGAAAAACTGTTTTTT.

The chain employs TRBV10-3 and TRBJ2-1; 7 nucleotides match TRBD1. J gave up 7 bases and V 5 bases, and 8 bases lay outside the gene matches. This CDR3 is 14 amino acids long. CDR1 is ENHRY and CDR2 is SYGVKD in the germline V gene. The CDR3 protein is CAISSGQGVNEQFF. CDR3 nucleotide sequence: TGTGCCATCAGTTCAGGGCAGGGGGTGAATGAGCAGTTCTTC.

The CDR3: CASSPPYLDNEQFF. CDR3 DNA: TGTGCCAGCTCACCACCGTATCTCGACAATGAGCAGTTCTTC. This chain joins TRBV18 and TRBJ2-1, with D unclear. The CDR3 consists of 14 residues. Germline assignment: CDR1 KGHSH and CDR2 LQKENI. V dropped 0 bases and J dropped 5 bases, with 8 bases sitting between them.